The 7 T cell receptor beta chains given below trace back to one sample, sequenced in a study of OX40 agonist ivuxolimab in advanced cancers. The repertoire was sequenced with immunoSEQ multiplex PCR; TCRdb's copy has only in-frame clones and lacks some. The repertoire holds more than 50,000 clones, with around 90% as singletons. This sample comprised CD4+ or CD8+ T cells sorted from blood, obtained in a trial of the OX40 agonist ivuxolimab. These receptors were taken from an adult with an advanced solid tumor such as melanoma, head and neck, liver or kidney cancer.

CDR3 sequence reads: CASSYQGYEQYF. The CDR3 coding sequence is TGTGCCAGCAGTTACCAGGGCTACGAGCAGTACTTC. The rearrangement uses TRBV6-5 and TRBJ2-7, with D possibly TRBD1 on 5 matching bases. Trimming took off 2 bases at V and 3 bases at J, with 5 bases between the two ends. Germline V gene data show CDR1 as MNHEY and CDR2 as SVGAGI. The length of the CDR3 is 12 residues.

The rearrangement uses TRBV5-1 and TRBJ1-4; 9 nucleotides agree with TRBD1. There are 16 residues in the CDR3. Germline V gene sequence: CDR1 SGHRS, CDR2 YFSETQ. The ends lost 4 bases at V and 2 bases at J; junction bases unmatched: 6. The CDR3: CASSGTGSATNEKLFF. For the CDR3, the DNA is TGCGCCAGCAGCGGGACAGGGTCGGCGACTAATGAAAAACTGTTTTTT. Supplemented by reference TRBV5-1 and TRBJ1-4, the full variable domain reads KAGVTQTPRYLIKTRGQQVTLSCSPISGHRSVSWYQQTPGQGLQFLFEYFSETQRNKGNFPGRFSGRQFSNSRSEMNVSTLELGDSALYLCASSGTGSATNEKLFFGSGTQLSVL.

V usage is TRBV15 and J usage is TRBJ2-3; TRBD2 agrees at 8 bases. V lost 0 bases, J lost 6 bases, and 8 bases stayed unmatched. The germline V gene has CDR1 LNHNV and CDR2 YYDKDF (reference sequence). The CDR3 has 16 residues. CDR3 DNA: TGTGCCACCAGCAGAGATAGGGTAGCGGGAACCGATACGCAGTATTTT. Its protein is CATSRDRVAGTDTQYF. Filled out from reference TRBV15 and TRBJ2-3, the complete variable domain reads DAMVIQNPRYQVTQFGKPVTLSCSQTLNHNVMYWYQQKSSQAPKLLFHYYDKDFNNEADTPDNFQSRRPNTSFCFLDIRSPGLGDTAMYLCATSRDRVAGTDTQYFGPGTRLTVL.

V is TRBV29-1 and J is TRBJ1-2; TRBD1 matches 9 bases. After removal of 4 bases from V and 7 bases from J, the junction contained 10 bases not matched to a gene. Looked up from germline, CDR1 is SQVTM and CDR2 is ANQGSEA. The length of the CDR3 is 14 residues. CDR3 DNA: TGCAGCGTTGTAGGGACAGGGAACATAGGTGGCTACACCTTC. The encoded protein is CSVVGTGNIGGYTF.

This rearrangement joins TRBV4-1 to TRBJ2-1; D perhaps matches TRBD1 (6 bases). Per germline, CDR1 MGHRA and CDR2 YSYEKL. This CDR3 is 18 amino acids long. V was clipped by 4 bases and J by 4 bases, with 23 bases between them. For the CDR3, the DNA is TGCGCCAGCAGCCCCGACCCTGGGGGCGCGGCTCCTTACAATGAGCAGTTCTTC. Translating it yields CASSPDPGGAAPYNEQFF.

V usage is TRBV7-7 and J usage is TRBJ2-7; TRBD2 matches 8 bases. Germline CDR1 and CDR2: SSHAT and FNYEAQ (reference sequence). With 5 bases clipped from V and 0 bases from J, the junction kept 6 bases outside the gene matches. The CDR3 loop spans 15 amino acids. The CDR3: CASSQAGGSSYEQYF. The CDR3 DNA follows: TGTGCCAGCAGCCAGGCGGGGGGCAGCTCCTACGAGCAGTACTTC.

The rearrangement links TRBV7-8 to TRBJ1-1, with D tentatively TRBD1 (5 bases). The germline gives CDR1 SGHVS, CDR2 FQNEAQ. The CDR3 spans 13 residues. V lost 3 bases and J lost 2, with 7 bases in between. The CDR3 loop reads CASSLTDNTEAFF. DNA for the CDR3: TGTGCCAGCAGCTTGACAGACAACACTGAAGCTTTCTTT.